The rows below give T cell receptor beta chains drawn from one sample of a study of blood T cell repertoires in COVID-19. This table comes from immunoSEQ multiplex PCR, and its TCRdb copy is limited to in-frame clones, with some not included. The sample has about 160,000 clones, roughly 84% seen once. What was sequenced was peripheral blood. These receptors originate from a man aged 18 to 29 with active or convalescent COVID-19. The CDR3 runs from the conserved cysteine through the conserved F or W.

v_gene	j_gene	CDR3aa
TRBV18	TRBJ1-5	CASSPPGGQGARQPQHF
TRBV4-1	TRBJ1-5	CASSQDFGPTQPQHF
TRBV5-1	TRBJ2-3	CASAGTSGKTDTQYF
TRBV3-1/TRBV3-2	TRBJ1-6	CASSQSRSGSPLHF
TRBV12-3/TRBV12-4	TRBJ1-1	CASRLAGGTEAFF
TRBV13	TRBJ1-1	CASSLNRGSEAFF
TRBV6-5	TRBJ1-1	CASRPLATGNTEAFF
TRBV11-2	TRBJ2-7	CASSLDLTYEQYF
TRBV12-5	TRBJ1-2	CASGPQALLQYSGYTF
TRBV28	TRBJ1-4	CASSETGYNEKLFF
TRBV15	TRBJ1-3	CATSRDRGNSGNTIYF
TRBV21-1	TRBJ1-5	CASKQGSNQPQHF
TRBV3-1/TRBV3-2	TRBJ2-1	CASSRQVSGGRSDEQFF
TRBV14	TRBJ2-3	CASRRLLSTDTQYF
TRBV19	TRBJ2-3	CASRKAPTSGRARDTQYF
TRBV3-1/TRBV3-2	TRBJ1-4	CASSQDLGRQEKLFF
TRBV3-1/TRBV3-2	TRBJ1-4	CASSQTGSGEKLFF
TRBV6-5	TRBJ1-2	CASTGGYGYTF
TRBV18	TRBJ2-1	CASSPSRQPIIDEQFF
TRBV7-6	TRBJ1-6	CASSLSGVDNSPLHF
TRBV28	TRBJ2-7	CASSYPGLAGGEQYF
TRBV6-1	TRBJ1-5	CASSEQGYQPQHF
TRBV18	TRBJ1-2	CASSPTDGQGYTF
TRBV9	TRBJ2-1	CASSVSSGSYNEQFF
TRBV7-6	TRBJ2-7	CASSSIGQGIPYEQYF